What follows are 4 T cell receptor beta chains derived from one specimen sequenced in a study of technical replicates of blood from a handful of donors (dated by TCRdb to about 2017). Libraries were made using the immunoSEQ multiplex PCR assay. In TCRdb, the immuneACCESS table is reduced to in-frame sequences with V and J assigned. These tables do not hold every clone; where another copy was compared, an unresolved V gene accounts for under half, and the others remain unexplained. Counted in this sample were about 82,000 clones; 96% of them appeared once. Around 0.35% of the sample is in the top ten clones. The sequencing sample was made of T cells isolated from PBMCs. These receptors all stem from a human donor in good health.

Written as DNA, the CDR3 is TGTGCCAGCAGCACAAGCGGGAGCTCCTACGAGCAGTACTTC. Protein: CASSTSGSSYEQYF. The rearrangement uses TRBV6-1 and TRBJ2-7; 8 nucleotides line up with TRBD2. The CDR3 consists of 14 residues. The V gene end was trimmed by 6 bases and the J gene end by 0 bases; junction bases not matched to a gene: 4. Germline V gene lookup returns CDR1 MNHNS and CDR2 SASEGT.

The chain couples TRBV5-1 to TRBJ1-2, with a possible D match to TRBD1 (6 bases). Deletions cut 3 bases from V and 8 bases from J, with 14 bases between. The V gene's germline CDR1 is SGHRS and CDR2 YFSETQ. The CDR3 sequence is 13 residues long. The chain's CDR3 is CASSWETGRGYTF. CDR3 nucleotide sequence: TGCGCCAGCAGCTGGGAAACAGGGAGAGGCTACACCTTC.

The J gene is TRBJ2-3, the V gene TRBV13, with 7 positions matching TRBD2. The CDR3 has 15 residues. Germline V gene data show CDR1 as PRHDT and CDR2 as FYEKMQ (reference sequence). V lost 5 bases and J lost 4; bases outside the gene matches: 9. CDR3 sequence reads: CASSLGGGSSDTQYF. Here the CDR3 DNA reads TGTGCCAGCAGCCTCGGTGGCGGGAGCTCAGATACGCAGTATTTT.

The sample holds a few counts of this clone. The chain carries TRBV13 and TRBJ1-1; D uncertain. V lost 1 base and J 1 base, leaving 16 bases between the germline ends. This CDR3 has 17 residues. Germline lookup yields CDR1 PRHDT and CDR2 FYEKMQ (reference sequence). CDR3 nucleotide sequence: TGTGCCAGCAGCTTAGTCGGCAGCGCCAAAGAGAACACTGAAGCTTTCTTT. Translating it yields CASSLVGSAKENTEAFF.